The 10 T cell receptor beta chains presented below share a single source sample, sequenced in a study of CD8 T cells in Susac syndrome. RNA totalling roughly 0.45 to 1 ug underwent reverse transcription with random hexamers. Via MiXCR, TCRdb re-called the immunoSEQ multiplex PCR reads, giving one row per CDR3 protein. The sample yields 300,000 to 350,000 distinct CDR3 sequences, 92% seen once. Sequenced sample: CD4+ T cells from PBMCs. The receptors originated from a human donor with multiple sclerosis.

This rearrangement joins TRBV4-2 to TRBJ1-5, with 9 bases lining up with TRBD1. V lost 4 bases to trimming and J lost 5 bases; unmatched junction nucleotides: 12. The germline V gene encodes CDR1 LGHNA and CDR2 YNFKEQ. The CDR3 is 17 residues long. CDR3 sequence: CASSRRDRAGHHQPQHF. DNA for the CDR3: TGTGCCAGCAGCCGCCGGGACAGGGCGGGACATCATCAGCCCCAGCATTTT.

The chain uses TRBV18 and TRBJ2-1; 10 bases are shared with TRBD2. The germline V gene has CDR1 KGHSH and CDR2 LQKENI. J was trimmed by 0 bases and V by 1 base; bases with no gene match: 0. This CDR3 has 16 residues. The CDR3 sequence: CASSPLAGGSYNEQFF. The CDR3 DNA follows: TGTGCCAGCTCACCACTAGCGGGGGGCTCCTACAATGAGCAGTTCTTC.

V usage is TRBV7-9 and J usage is TRBJ1-1; 7 nucleotides match TRBD1. The CDR3 runs to 15 residues. CDR1 and CDR2 (germline): SEHNR, FQNEAQ (reference sequence). With 3 bases clipped from V and 1 base from J, the junction kept 5 bases outside the gene matches. The CDR3 nucleotides are TGTGCCAGCAGCTTCCCACAGGGGAGGAACACTGAAGCTTTCTTT. Translating it yields CASSFPQGRNTEAFF.

The V gene is TRBV19, the J gene TRBJ2-7, with 10 bases fitting TRBD1. This CDR3 region has 15 residues. V lost 6 bases and J lost 2; bases outside the gene matches: 7. The germline V gene has CDR1 LNHDA and CDR2 SQIVND (reference sequence). The CDR3 bases are TGTGCCAGTAGCCAATCCGGGACAGGGGCCTACGAGCAGTACTTC. Encoded protein: CASSQSGTGAYEQYF.

The chain recombines TRBV7-9 with TRBJ1-1; weak D call: TRBD1 (6 bases). V was clipped by 6 bases and J by 5 bases, with 16 bases between them. This CDR3 region has 14 residues. Germline assignment: CDR1 SEHNR and CDR2 FQNEAQ (reference sequence). Here the CDR3 reads CASSEGVGKTEAFF. For the CDR3, the DNA is TGTGCCAGCAGTGAGGGGGTGGGGAAGACTGAAGCTTTCTTT.

This clonotype was seen only once. The CDR3 reads CASSLETSGADTQYF. DNA of the CDR3: TGTGCCAGCAGCTTGGAGACTAGCGGGGCAGATACGCAGTATTTT. The V and J genes are TRBV5-6 and TRBJ2-3, with 11 bases fitting TRBD2. J was trimmed by 4 bases and V by 0 bases; bases with no gene match: 1. The CDR3 has 15 amino acids. Germline values: CDR1 SGHDT, CDR2 YYEEEE. Combining the CDR3 with reference TRBV5-6 and TRBJ2-3 gives the whole variable domain DAGVTQSPTHLIKTRGQQVTLRCSPKSGHDTVSWYQQALGQGPQFIFQYYEEEERQRGNFPDRFSGHQFPNYSSELNVNALLLGDSALYLCASSLETSGADTQYFGPGTRLTVL.

The chain combines TRBV6-2 or TRBV6-3 with TRBJ1-1, with D unclear. The germline gives CDR1 MNHEY, CDR2 SVGEGT. The CDR3 has 16 residues. Trimming removed 2 bases from V and 1 base from J, with 14 bases in between. The CDR3 DNA is TGTGCCAGCAGTTACCCCGGGAGGGCCAAGAACACTGAAGCTTTCTTT. It codes for CASSYPGRAKNTEAFF.

This clonotype appeared once. The chain combines TRBV20-1 with TRBJ1-1; D may be TRBD1 (5 bases). This CDR3 contains 14 residues. Germline lookup yields CDR1 DFQATT and CDR2 SNEGSKA (reference sequence). V lost 3 bases to trimming and J lost 1 base, with 12 bases between them. CDR3 region: CSARVQAGNTEAFF. CDR3 in DNA: TGCAGTGCTAGGGTACAGGCAGGGAACACTGAAGCTTTCTTT.

This chain connects TRBV10-3 to TRBJ1-1, with a possible D match to TRBD1 (5 bases). CDR3 length: 14 amino acids. Germline assignment: CDR1 ENHRY and CDR2 SYGVKD. Deletions cut 3 bases from V and 7 bases from J, with 15 bases between. CDR3 sequence reads: CAISELWTGGEAFF. DNA for the CDR3: TGTGCCATCAGTGAATTGTGGACCGGGGGTGAAGCTTTCTTT.

This chain joins TRBV7-9 and TRBJ1-2; the D gene is possibly TRBD1 (6 bases). The CDR3 is 15 residues long. Germline V gene lookup returns CDR1 SEHNR and CDR2 FQNEAQ (reference sequence). V lost 8 bases, J lost 2 bases, and 18 bases lay in between. The CDR3 sequence: CASGGSRTENYGYTF. In DNA form, the CDR3 reads TGTGCCAGCGGGGGATCTAGGACAGAAAACTATGGCTACACCTTC.